The 24 T cell receptor beta chains reported below all come from one sample, sequenced in a study of CD8+ T cells in alopecia areata. Investigators isolated RNA and reverse transcribed it into cDNA to act as the sequencing template. This table comes from immunoSEQ multiplex PCR, and its TCRdb copy is limited to in-frame clones, with some not included. The sample lists about 120,000 clones; approximately 52% were seen once. Treatment noted: oral pan-JAK inhibitor, 5-10 mg twice daily. The source material was CD8+ T cells sorted from blood, sampled at week 4, from a patient treated with tofacitinib. The origin of the receptors is a human donor with alopecia areata.

V usage is TRBV2 and J usage is TRBJ2-1; D unresolved. V lost 4 bases and J lost 3, with 7 bases in between. The CDR3 has 13 residues. In germline, CDR1 is SNHLY, CDR2 FYNNEI. The CDR3: CASSGDGYNEQFF. Here the CDR3 DNA reads TGTGCCAGCAGTGGAGACGGCTACAATGAGCAGTTCTTC.

The rearrangement uses TRBV9 and TRBJ2-7; D remains unclear. Trimming took 0 bases from V and 7 from J, leaving 11 bases between them. Germline values: CDR1 SGDLS, CDR2 YYNGEE. CDR3 length equals 13 residues. CDR3 loop: CASSVELATEQYF. CDR3 DNA: TGTGCCAGCAGCGTAGAGTTAGCTACAGAGCAGTACTTC.

The chain joins TRBV27 to TRBJ2-7; no definite D call. V was cut by 8 bases and J by 2 bases, with 13 bases left in between. This CDR3 contains 13 residues. CDR1 and CDR2 (germline): MNHEY, SMNVEV (reference sequence). CDR3 region: CASAQAAPYEQYF. CDR3 nucleotides: TGTGCCAGCGCTCAGGCCGCACCCTACGAGCAGTACTTC.

The chain joins TRBV7-9 to TRBJ1-2, with 7 positions matching TRBD1. From germline, CDR1 is SEHNR and CDR2 FQNEAQ (reference sequence). The V segment lost 5 bases and the J segment 10 bases; nucleotides outside the gene matches: 7. This CDR3 is 12 amino acids long. CDR3 amino acids: CASSGDRDDYTF. DNA for the CDR3: TGTGCCAGCAGCGGAGACAGGGACGACTACACCTTC.

The CDR3 loop reads CSVGGTRISGANVLTF. The CDR3 DNA sequence: TGCAGCGTTGGGGGGACACGAATCTCTGGGGCCAACGTCCTGACTTTC. The chain has TRBV29-1 and TRBJ2-6, with a possible D match to TRBD1 (6 bases). Germline-derived CDR1 and CDR2 are SQVTM and ANQGSEA. V dropped 4 bases and J dropped 0 bases, with 13 bases sitting between them. CDR3 length: 16 residues.

The chain links TRBV27 to TRBJ1-5; D gene ambiguous. CDR1 and CDR2 (germline): MNHEY, SMNVEV (reference sequence). V was shortened by 6 bases and J by 7 bases, with 16 bases between the two germline ends. The CDR3 length is 14 residues. The DNA for the CDR3 is TGTGCCAGCAGCCCCCCGGGAGGTGGACAGCCCCAGCATTTT. Residues: CASSPPGGGQPQHF.

The rearrangement joins TRBV7-9 to TRBJ2-1; D uncertain. The V end lost 4 bases, the J end lost 10 bases, and 26 bases lay between the germline ends. This CDR3 spans 17 amino acids. Germline V gene sequence: CDR1 SEHNR, CDR2 FQNEAQ (reference sequence). The CDR3 DNA sequence: TGTGCCAGCAGCTCACTAAATCACCCACCAGGTCCACAGGAGCAGTTCTTC. It translates to CASSSLNHPPGPQEQFF.

The chain joins TRBV25-1 to TRBJ1-5; D gene ambiguous. V lost 4 bases and J lost 1, with 8 bases in between. There are 14 residues in the CDR3. Germline V gene data show CDR1 as MGHDK and CDR2 as SYGVNS. CDR3 sequence: CASSGRLSNQPQHF. CDR3 nucleotide sequence: TGTGCCAGCAGTGGCAGACTCAGCAATCAGCCCCAGCATTTT.

The V gene is TRBV30, the J gene TRBJ2-3; D not resolved. The CDR3 covers 13 residues. The V gene lost 4 bases and the J gene lost 0 bases, with 8 bases spanning the gap. Germline-derived CDR1 and CDR2 are GTSNPN and SVGIG (reference sequence). DNA for the CDR3: TGTGCCTGGACGCCAATGAGCACAGATACGCAGTATTTT. It yields the protein CAWTPMSTDTQYF.

This chain links TRBV9 with TRBJ2-5, with D possibly TRBD2 on 6 matching bases. V lost 0 bases and J lost 5, with 14 bases in between. This CDR3 is 15 amino acids long. Per germline, CDR1 SGDLS and CDR2 YYNGEE. For the CDR3, the DNA is TGTGCCAGCAGCGTAGTGGCGGGACCGGCGGAGACCCAGTACTTC. Translating it yields CASSVVAGPAETQYF.

The chain couples TRBV4-1 to TRBJ2-3; D is unresolved. The V and J ends lost 3 bases and 6 bases respectively, with 10 bases between them. In germline, CDR1 is MGHRA, CDR2 YSYEKL. The CDR3 length is 13 residues. The CDR3 region has the DNA TGCGCCAGCAGCCAGGAAATTTGGGATACGCAGTATTTT. This gives the protein CASSQEIWDTQYF.

The rearrangement links TRBV11-2 to TRBJ2-7; TRBD1 matches at 9 bases. The CDR3 has 16 amino acids. CDR1 and CDR2 from the germline V gene are SGHAT and FQNNGV. The junction had 8 bases not matched to a gene; V was cut back by 5 bases and J by 0 bases. CDR3 sequence reads: CASSLYPDRGSYEQYF. CDR3 DNA sequence: TGTGCCAGCAGCCTTTACCCGGACAGGGGCTCCTACGAGCAGTACTTC. Full variable domain (rest looked up from reference TRBV11-2 and TRBJ2-7): EAGVAQSPRYKIIEKRQSVAFWCNPISGHATLYWYQQILGQGPKLLIQFQNNGVVDDSQLPKDRFSAERLKGVDSTLKIQPAKLEDSAVYLCASSLYPDRGSYEQYFGPGTRLTVT.

In this sample, this clone turned up a few times. The V call is TRBV23-1, the J call TRBJ2-1; 12 positions match TRBD1. TRBV23-1 belongs to the ORF category, with a function that is uncertain. CDR3 length: 16 residues. Unmatched junction bases numbered 7, after V lost 2 bases and J lost 8 bases. CDR3 sequence (DNA): TGCGCCAGCAGTCAACCGGGACAGGGGGCATGTGATGAGCAGTTCTTC. Translating gives CASSQPGQGACDEQFF.

This clone was observed a few times. The V gene is TRBV29-1, the J gene TRBJ1-6, with D possibly being TRBD1 (5 bases). The CDR3 spans 15 residues. Germline V gene data show CDR1 as SQVTM and CDR2 as ANQGSEA. V was clipped by 0 bases and J by 8 bases, with 14 bases between them. The CDR3 DNA follows: TGCAGCGTTGAAGATCAAGAGGGGATAGATTCACCCCTCCACTTT. It codes for CSVEDQEGIDSPLHF.

This clone was counted between two and nine times. This sequence joins TRBV25-1 and TRBJ1-6, with TRBD1 matching 7 bases. The germline CDR1 and CDR2 sequences are MGHDK and SYGVNS. The CDR3 consists of 14 residues. J gave up 9 bases and V 3 bases, and 5 bases lay outside the gene matches. The CDR3 sequence: CASSEWDSLSPLHF. The CDR3 DNA reads as TGTGCCAGCAGTGAGTGGGACAGCCTTTCACCCCTCCACTTT.

This clone was detected only a few times. V and J are TRBV28 and TRBJ2-2; unclear D gene. This CDR3 spans 13 amino acids. Trimming took off 2 bases at V and 7 bases at J, with 8 bases between the two ends. Germline V lookup: CDR1 MDHEN, CDR2 SYDVKM. In nucleotides, the CDR3 is TGTGCCAGCAGTTTAACGCAGCACGGGGAGCTGTTTTTT. Translated: CASSLTQHGELFF.

The chain carries TRBV29-1 and TRBJ1-2; D call uncertain. The CDR3 runs to 14 residues. The V gene's germline CDR1 is SQVTM and CDR2 ANQGSEA. The V end was cut by 3 bases, the J end by 2 bases, with 13 bases between. The CDR3 protein is CSVESGPRNYGYTF. The CDR3 region has the DNA TGCAGCGTTGAGTCCGGACCCCGAAACTATGGCTACACCTTC.

CDR3 bases: TGTGCCAGCAGCTTAGAATCCAGGGGATCTATGGGCTACACCTTC. Encoded protein: CASSLESRGSMGYTF. The chain has TRBV7-9 and TRBJ1-2; a possible D gene is TRBD1 (6 bases). The CDR3 runs 15 residues. V was cut by 1 base and J by 8 bases, with 17 bases left in between. Germline V gene sequence: CDR1 SEHNR, CDR2 FQNEAQ (reference sequence).

V and J are TRBV29-1 and TRBJ2-7, with 7 nucleotides matching TRBD1. The trim removed 7 bases at V and 0 bases at J, leaving 3 bases unmatched. The CDR3 totals 12 residues. CDR1 SQVTM and CDR2 ANQGSEA come from the germline V gene. The CDR3 sequence is CSGGQDSYEQYF. The CDR3 region has the DNA TGCAGCGGAGGACAGGACTCCTACGAGCAGTACTTC.

The chain joins TRBV29-1 to TRBJ2-1; 7 bases match TRBD1. CDR3 length equals 11 residues. Germline V lookup: CDR1 SQVTM, CDR2 ANQGSEA. J gave up 10 bases and V 3 bases, and 3 bases lay outside the gene matches. In DNA form, the CDR3 reads TGCAGCGTTGACCAGGGGGTAGAGCAGTTCTTC. Amino acid sequence: CSVDQGVEQFF.

The V gene is TRBV4-2, the J gene TRBJ2-7; 12 positions match TRBD1. Germline CDR1 is LGHNA and CDR2 is YNFKEQ. This CDR3 comprises 18 residues. V dropped 7 bases and J dropped 0; count of bases not matched to a gene: 13. CDR3 nucleotides: TGTGCCAGCATCCAGGCGGGACAGGGGGCCGGGAGCTCCTACGAGCAGTACTTC. Encoded protein: CASIQAGQGAGSSYEQYF.

The chain combines TRBV4-3 with TRBJ2-7; 8 bases line up with TRBD1. J was trimmed by 4 bases and V by 2 bases; bases with no gene match: 1. Germline CDR1 reads LGHNA; CDR2 reads YSLEER. The CDR3 covers 13 residues. CDR3 nucleotides: TGCGCCAGCAGCCAACGGACAGGGTACGAGCAGTACTTC. Protein product: CASSQRTGYEQYF.

Only a few counts were recorded for this clone. This rearrangement joins TRBV7-3 to TRBJ1-1; D not certain. CDR1 is SGHTA, CDR2 FQGTGA, per germline. The CDR3 totals 14 residues. Trimming pared 5 bases from V and 4 bases from J, leaving 14 bases between. The CDR3 here is CASSLVPPGTEAFF. DNA of the CDR3: TGTGCCAGCAGCCTCGTCCCTCCCGGCACTGAAGCTTTCTTT.

The V and J genes are TRBV4-2 and TRBJ1-1; D uncertain. Germline values: CDR1 LGHNA, CDR2 YNFKEQ. This CDR3 has 15 amino acids. V lost 3 bases, J lost 2 bases, and 13 bases lay in between. In nucleotides, the CDR3 is TGTGCCAGCAGCCAGGAAGGAGGACTTAACACTGAAGCTTTCTTT. It specifies CASSQEGGLNTEAFF.